The rows below give T cell receptor beta chains drawn from one sample of a study of cytomegalovirus exposure and HLA in healthy donors. Sequenced by immunoSEQ multiplex PCR; TCRdb stores in-frame clones only, minus some. The data hold 150,000 or so clones, with 74% observed a single time. Sequencing was performed on PBMCs. The receptors stem from a young man in good health and CMV-seronegative. Both conserved end residues are part of each CDR3. Each record gives: V gene, J gene, D gene, clone size, CDR3 protein, CDR3 DNA. D genes are given only for firm matches. Where a row states a size, it is once, few, many or the class of an expanded clone; other rows omit it.

TRBV9	TRBJ1-1	NA	NA	CASGPGQTNTEAFF	TGTGCCAGCGGGCCCGGACAGACGAACACTGAAGCTTTCTTT
TRBV4-3	TRBJ1-2	NA	NA	CASSITGNYGYTF	TGCGCCAGCAGCATCACAGGGAACTATGGCTACACCTTC
TRBV5-6	TRBJ1-1	TRBD1	NA	CASSFFGTGGETEAFF	TGTGCCAGCAGCTTCTTTGGGACAGGGGGGGAGACTGAAGCTTTCTTT
TRBV25-1	TRBJ1-5	TRBD1	NA	CASSPRDRTSNQPQHF	TGTGCCAGCAGTCCTAGGGACAGGACTAGCAATCAGCCCCAGCATTTT
TRBV7-9	TRBJ1-1	NA	NA	CSSSFPGTEAFF	TGTTCCAGCAGCTTCCCGGGGACTGAAGCTTTCTTT
TRBV30	TRBJ1-5	NA	NA	CAWNFRDISNQPQHF	TGTGCCTGGAATTTCCGGGACATTAGCAATCAGCCCCAGCATTTT
TRBV7-8	TRBJ1-2	NA	NA	CASSLDQGTKRGYTF	TGTGCCAGCAGCTTAGATCAGGGAACCAAACGGGGCTACACCTTC
TRBV9	TRBJ2-3	NA	once	CASSVAGEGGRGTQYF	TGTGCCAGCAGCGTAGCTGGGGAGGGGGGTAGGGGTACGCAGTATTTT
TRBV30	TRBJ1-6	NA	NA	CAWQGSGNSPLHF	TGTGCCTGGCAAGGGAGTGGTAATTCACCCCTCCACTTT
TRBV19	TRBJ2-7	NA	NA	CASSLDVSSYEQYF	TGTGCCAGTAGCCTAGACGTATCCTCCTACGAGCAGTACTTC
TRBV7-9	TRBJ1-4	TRBD1	NA	CASSLLTPGGNEKLFF	TGTGCCAGCAGCTTGCTTACGCCAGGGGGGAATGAAAAACTGTTTTTT
TRBV2	TRBJ2-7	NA	NA	CASSEVGRGDIYEQYF	TGTGCCAGCAGTGAGGTCGGCAGGGGGGACATCTACGAGCAGTACTTC
TRBV9	TRBJ2-3	NA	once	CASSVATDTQYF	TGTGCCAGCAGCGTAGCTACGGATACGCAGTATTTT
TRBV6-1	TRBJ2-3	NA	NA	CASRGAAIFTDTQYF	TGTGCCAGCAGGGGGGCGGCTATTTTCACAGATACGCAGTATTTT
TRBV28	TRBJ1-3	NA	NA	CASKGSSGNTIYF	TGTGCCAGCAAGGGGTCCTCTGGAAACACCATATATTTT
TRBV15	TRBJ2-6	NA	once	CATSTTQHSSGANVLTF	TGTGCCACCAGCACGACCCAGCACAGCTCTGGGGCCAACGTCCTGACTTTC